This T cell receptor beta chain was sequenced for a study of beta chain features in type 1 diabetes. Since all of the isolated RNA was reverse transcribed, expressed TCRB transcripts were what got sequenced. The repertoire was sequenced with immunoSEQ multiplex PCR; TCRdb's copy has only in-frame clones and lacks some. The table has 850,000 to 900,000 clones, 15% to 20% seen once. This receptor was taken from a young woman in good health. Sequenced input: naive CD4+ T cells from blood.

CDR3 coding DNA: TGCGCCAGCAGCCAAAAGCGCCCAGGGGCTAGCACAGATACGCAGTATTTT. The encoded protein is CASSQKRPGASTDTQYF. This chain uses TRBV4-1 with TRBJ2-3, with a weak D call TRBD1 (6 bases). V shed 2 bases and J shed 0 bases, with 15 bases lying between them. The CDR3 totals 17 residues. From germline, CDR1 is MGHRA and CDR2 YSYEKL.